The sequence of this TCR beta chain was determined in a study of blood T cell repertoires in COVID-19. Across the study: Among Cohort 3 donors, those recovered had two negative PCRs, clearance, or symptom resolution. COVID-19 samples collected from the United States, Italy and Spain covered acute and convalescent phases.

The length of the CDR3 is 18 residues. The V gene's germline CDR1 is MGHRA and CDR2 YSYEKL. The V gene lost 0 bases and the J gene lost 0 bases, with 18 bases spanning the gap. Methods used by the authors: The authors estimated nucleated cell counts from reference gene primer amplification. Sequencing used immunoSEQ multiplex PCR; TCRdb keeps in-frame clones, though not all of them. From that table come the V and J calls and clone size; the DNA was used to work out D and trimming. The table shows under 150,000 clones, with over 75% occurring only once. Cohorts were based on clinical histories the participants reported.

The chain joins TRBV4-1 to TRBJ2-7; tentatively, D is TRBD2 (6 bases). Sequencing was done on a sample of PBMCs or T cells enriched from blood (not recorded which). The receptor was isolated from a man over 45 in a cohort exposed to, infected with or recovered from COVID-19 (not recorded which). In DNA, the CDR3 is TGCGCCAGCAGCCAAGATGGGGGTAGCGGAAGAAGCTCCTACGAGCAGTACTTC. As protein: CASSQDGGSGRSSYEQYF.